This note documents a single TCR beta chain sequence. Its antigen remains unknown. Compared with germline, one end of the junction differs, possibly owing to a read error. The data were obtained in a study of T cell responses to AZD1222 COVID-19 vaccine. Produced via immunoSEQ multiplex PCR; TCRdb's table is partial and in-frame only. The repertoire holds 150,000 to 200,000 clones, with about 90% as singletons. Whole-study findings and limits: White British ancestry dominated among donors, who included more females, and clonal diversity was possibly underestimated. Baseline testing showed seropositivity in only a handful of AZD1222 recipients. Spike-specific TCR breadth and depth rose after two AZD1222 doses. Along spike, vaccine-associated CD4 TCRs were found throughout, with dominance at 160-218 and 743-854.

The CDR3 runs to 12 residues. Germline lookup yields CDR1 SGHKS and CDR2 YYEKEE (reference sequence). This clonotype was obtained from an adult in good health. Sequenced here: peripheral blood, sampled on day 0 of MenACWY control vaccination. V is TRBV5-5 and J is TRBJ2-5; no clear D. CDR3 nucleotides: TGTGCCAGCAGCTGGCGGTTAGAGATCCAGTACTTC. Encoded protein: CASSWRLEIQYF.